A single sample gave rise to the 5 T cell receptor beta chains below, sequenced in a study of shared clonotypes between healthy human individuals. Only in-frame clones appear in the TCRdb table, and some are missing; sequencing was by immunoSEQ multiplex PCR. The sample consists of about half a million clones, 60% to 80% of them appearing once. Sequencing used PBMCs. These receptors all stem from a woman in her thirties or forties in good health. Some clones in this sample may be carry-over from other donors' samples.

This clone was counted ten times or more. CDR3 nucleotide sequence: TGTGCCAGCAGCCCCCGATCGGTTGGGTGGGGCACCGGGGAGCTGTTTTTT. It specifies CASSPRSVGWGTGELFF. The rearrangement uses TRBV5-4 and TRBJ2-2; D unresolved. Germline assignment: CDR1 SGHNT and CDR2 YYREEE (reference sequence). The V end lost 4 bases, the J end lost 4 bases, and 20 bases lay between the germline ends. There are 17 residues in the CDR3.

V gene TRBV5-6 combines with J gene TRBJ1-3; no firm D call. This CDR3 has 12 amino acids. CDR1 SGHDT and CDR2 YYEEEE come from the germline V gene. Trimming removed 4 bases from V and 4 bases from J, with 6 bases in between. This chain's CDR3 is CASSHEGNTIYF. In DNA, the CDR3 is TGTGCCAGCAGCCATGAGGGAAACACCATATATTTT. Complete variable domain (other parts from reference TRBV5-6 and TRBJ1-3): DAGVTQSPTHLIKTRGQQVTLRCSPKSGHDTVSWYQQALGQGPQFIFQYYEEEERQRGNFPDRFSGHQFPNYSSELNVNALLLGDSALYLCASSHEGNTIYFGEGSWLTVV.

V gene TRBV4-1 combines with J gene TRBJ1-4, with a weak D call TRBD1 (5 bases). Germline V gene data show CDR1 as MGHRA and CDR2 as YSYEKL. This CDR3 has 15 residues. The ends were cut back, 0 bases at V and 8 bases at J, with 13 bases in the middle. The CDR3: CASSQDWGREEKLFF. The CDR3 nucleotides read TGCGCCAGCAGCCAAGATTGGGGCAGGGAGGAAAAACTGTTTTTT.

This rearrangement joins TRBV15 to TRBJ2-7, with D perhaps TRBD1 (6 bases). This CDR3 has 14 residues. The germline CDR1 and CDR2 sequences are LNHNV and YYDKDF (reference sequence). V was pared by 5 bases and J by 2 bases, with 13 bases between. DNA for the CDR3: TGTGCCACCAGCTCGAGCAGGGGCCCCTACGAGCAGTACTTC. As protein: CATSSSRGPYEQYF.

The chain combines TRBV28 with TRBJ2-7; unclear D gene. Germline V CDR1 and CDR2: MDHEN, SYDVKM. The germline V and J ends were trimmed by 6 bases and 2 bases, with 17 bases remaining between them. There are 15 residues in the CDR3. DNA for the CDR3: TGTGCCAGCAGCCCAGTCGGCACGTCCCCCTACGAGCAGTACTTC. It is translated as CASSPVGTSPYEQYF.